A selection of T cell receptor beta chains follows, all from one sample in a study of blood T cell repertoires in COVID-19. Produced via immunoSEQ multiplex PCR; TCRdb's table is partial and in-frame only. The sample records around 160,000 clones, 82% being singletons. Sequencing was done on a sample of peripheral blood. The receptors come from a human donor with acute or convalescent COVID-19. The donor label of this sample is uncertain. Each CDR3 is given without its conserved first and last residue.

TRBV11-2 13 ASSLMRYSGNTIY
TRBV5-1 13 ASSLEGGAFYEQY
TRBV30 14 AWSVGGSSYNSPLH
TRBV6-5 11 ASSYSYSGGYT
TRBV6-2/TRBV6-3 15 ASSSAGQVYSGNTIY
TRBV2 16 ASSEALGGGAGANVLT
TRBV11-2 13 ASSRGQNNNSPLH
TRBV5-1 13 ASSSTGQGNTEAF
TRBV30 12 AWRMGQGAREQF
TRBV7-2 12 ASSLGGANSPLH
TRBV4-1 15 ASSQEQRAAGTDTQY
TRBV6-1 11 ASSENRGSEAF
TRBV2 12 ASNLGSPNYGYT
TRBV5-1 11 ASSLARDYGYT
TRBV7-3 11 ASSSGVRETQY
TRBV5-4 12 ASSIGQGMHEQY
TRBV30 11 AWSVGIDSPLH
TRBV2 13 ASETGKITNEKLF
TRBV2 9 ASSDWTEEH
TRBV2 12 ASSAWGYNSPLH
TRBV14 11 ASNPSQGLGYT
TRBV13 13 ASSLTRTGLGGYT
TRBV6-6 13 ASSRSRGNQETQY
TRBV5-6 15 ASSLIDRVFIAGELF
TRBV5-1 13 ASSVFPGENNEQF
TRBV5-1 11 ASSLERADTQY
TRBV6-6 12 ASSTSTGNTEAF
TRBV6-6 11 ASTHVGSYEQY
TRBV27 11 ASSSLLAEEQF